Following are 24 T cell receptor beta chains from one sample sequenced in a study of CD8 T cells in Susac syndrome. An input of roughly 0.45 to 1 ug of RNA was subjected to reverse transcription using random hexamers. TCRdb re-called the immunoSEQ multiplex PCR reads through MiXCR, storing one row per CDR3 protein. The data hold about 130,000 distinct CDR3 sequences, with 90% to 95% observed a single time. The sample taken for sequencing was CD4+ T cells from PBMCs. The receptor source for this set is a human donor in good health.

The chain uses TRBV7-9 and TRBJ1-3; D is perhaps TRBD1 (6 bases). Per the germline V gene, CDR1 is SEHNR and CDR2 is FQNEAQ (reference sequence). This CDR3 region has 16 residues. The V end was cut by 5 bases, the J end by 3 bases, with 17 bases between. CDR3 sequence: CASSPQGPELGNTIYF. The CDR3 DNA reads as TGTGCCAGCAGCCCCCAGGGGCCCGAACTTGGAAACACCATATATTTT.

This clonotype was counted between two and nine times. The CDR3 DNA reads TGTGCCAGCTCACCTAGCTCCTACAATGAGCAGTTCTTC. The encoded protein is CASSPSSYNEQFF. The chain links TRBV18 to TRBJ2-1; D is uncertain. Trimming removed 3 bases from V and 0 bases from J, with 3 bases in between. The germline V gene encodes CDR1 KGHSH and CDR2 LQKENI. The CDR3 is 13 residues long.

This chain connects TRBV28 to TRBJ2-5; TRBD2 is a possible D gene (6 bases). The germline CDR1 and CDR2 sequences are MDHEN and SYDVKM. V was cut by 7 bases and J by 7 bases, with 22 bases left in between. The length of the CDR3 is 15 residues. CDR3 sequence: CASKGWGKGGVTQYF. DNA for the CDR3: TGTGCCAGCAAGGGGTGGGGGAAAGGAGGGGTGACCCAGTACTTC.

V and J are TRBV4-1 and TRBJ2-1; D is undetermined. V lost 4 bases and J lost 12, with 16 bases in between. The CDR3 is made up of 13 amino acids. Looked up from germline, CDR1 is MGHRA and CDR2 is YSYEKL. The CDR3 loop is CASSLSRAGRQFF. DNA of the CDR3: TGCGCCAGCAGCCTTTCAAGGGCAGGCCGGCAGTTCTTC.

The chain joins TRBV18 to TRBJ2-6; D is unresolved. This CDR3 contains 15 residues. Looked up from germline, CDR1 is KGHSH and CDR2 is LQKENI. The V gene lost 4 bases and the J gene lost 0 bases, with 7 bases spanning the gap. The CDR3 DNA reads TGTGCCAGCTCACGGCAGGACTCTGGGGCCAACGTCCTGACTTTC. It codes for CASSRQDSGANVLTF.

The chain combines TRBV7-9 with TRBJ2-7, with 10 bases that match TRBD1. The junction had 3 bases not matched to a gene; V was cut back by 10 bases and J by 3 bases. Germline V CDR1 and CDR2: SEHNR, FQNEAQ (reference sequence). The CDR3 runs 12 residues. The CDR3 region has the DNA TGTGCCACCAGGACAGGGGGCTACGAGCAGTACTTC. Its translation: CATRTGGYEQYF.

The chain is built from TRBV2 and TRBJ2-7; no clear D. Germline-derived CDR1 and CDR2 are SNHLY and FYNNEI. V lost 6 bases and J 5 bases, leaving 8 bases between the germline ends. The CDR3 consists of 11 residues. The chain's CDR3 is CASRVSDEQYF. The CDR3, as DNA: TGTGCCAGCAGAGTTTCTGACGAGCAGTACTTC.

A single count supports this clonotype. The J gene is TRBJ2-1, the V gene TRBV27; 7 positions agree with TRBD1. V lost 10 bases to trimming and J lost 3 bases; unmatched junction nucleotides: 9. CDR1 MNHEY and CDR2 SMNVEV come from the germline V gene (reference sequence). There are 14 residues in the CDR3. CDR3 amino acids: CATLDPGGYNEQFF. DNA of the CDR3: TGTGCCACCCTGGACCCAGGGGGCTACAATGAGCAGTTCTTC.

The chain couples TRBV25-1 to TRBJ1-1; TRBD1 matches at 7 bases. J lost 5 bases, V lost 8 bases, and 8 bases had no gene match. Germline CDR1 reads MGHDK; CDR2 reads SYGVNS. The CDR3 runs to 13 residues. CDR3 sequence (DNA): TGTGCCAGCGCAAAACAGGGGCGAACTGAAGCTTTCTTT. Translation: CASAKQGRTEAFF.

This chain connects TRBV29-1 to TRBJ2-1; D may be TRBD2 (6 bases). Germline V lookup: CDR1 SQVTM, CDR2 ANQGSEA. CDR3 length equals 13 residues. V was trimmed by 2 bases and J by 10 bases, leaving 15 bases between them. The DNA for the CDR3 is TGCAGCGTTGAAACTAGCCCGTTAGGAGAGCAGTTCTTC. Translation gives CSVETSPLGEQFF.

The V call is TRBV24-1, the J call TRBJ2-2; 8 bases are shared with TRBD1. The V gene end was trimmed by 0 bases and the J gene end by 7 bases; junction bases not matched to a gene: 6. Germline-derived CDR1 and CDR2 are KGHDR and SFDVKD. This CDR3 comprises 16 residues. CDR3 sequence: CATSDLPRQGFGELFF. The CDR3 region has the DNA TGTGCCACCAGTGATTTGCCTCGACAGGGGTTCGGGGAGCTGTTTTTT.

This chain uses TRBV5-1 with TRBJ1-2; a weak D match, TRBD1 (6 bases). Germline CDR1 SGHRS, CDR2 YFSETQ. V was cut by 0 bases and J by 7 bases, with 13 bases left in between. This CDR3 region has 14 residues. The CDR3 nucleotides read TGCGCCAGCAGCTTGGCAGGGGACGTGGGTGGCTACACCTTC. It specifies CASSLAGDVGGYTF.

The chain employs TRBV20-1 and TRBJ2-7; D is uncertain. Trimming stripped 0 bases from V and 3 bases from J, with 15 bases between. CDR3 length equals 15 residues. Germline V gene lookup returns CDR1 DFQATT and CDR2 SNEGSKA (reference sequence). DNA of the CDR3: TGCAGTGCTAGAGATCCCGCCGGGCCCTTCTACGAGCAGTACTTC. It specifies CSARDPAGPFYEQYF.

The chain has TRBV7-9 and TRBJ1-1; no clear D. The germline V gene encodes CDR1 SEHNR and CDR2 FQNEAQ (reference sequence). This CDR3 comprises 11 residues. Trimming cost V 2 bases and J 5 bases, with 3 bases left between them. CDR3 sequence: CASSLLTEAFF. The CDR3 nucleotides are TGTGCCAGCAGCTTACTTACTGAAGCTTTCTTT.

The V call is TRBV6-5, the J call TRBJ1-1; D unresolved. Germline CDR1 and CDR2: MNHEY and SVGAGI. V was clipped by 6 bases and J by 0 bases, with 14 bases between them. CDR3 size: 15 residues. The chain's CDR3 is CASSVQPRMNTEAFF. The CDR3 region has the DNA TGTGCCAGCAGCGTCCAACCTCGGATGAACACTGAAGCTTTCTTT.

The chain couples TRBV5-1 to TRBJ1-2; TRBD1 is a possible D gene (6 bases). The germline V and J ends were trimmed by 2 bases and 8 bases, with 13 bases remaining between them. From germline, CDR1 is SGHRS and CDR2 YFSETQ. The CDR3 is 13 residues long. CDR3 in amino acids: CASSFGGGRGYTF. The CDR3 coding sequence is TGCGCCAGCAGCTTTGGAGGGGGACGAGGCTACACCTTC.

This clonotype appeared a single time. CDR3 coding DNA: TGCAGCGCGGTCGTATCTGGAAACACCATATATTTT. Translated: CSAVVSGNTIYF. The chain joins TRBV29-1 to TRBJ1-3; D not resolved. The germline V gene encodes CDR1 SQVTM and CDR2 ANQGSEA. Trimming removed 7 bases from V and 1 base from J, with 8 bases in between. The CDR3 has 12 amino acids.

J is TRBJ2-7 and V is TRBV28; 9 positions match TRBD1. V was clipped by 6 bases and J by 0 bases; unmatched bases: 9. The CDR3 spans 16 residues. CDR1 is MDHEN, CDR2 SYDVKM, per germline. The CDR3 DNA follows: TGTGCCAGCAGGGGGACAGGGAGTGTGATCTCCTACGAGCAGTACTTC. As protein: CASRGTGSVISYEQYF.

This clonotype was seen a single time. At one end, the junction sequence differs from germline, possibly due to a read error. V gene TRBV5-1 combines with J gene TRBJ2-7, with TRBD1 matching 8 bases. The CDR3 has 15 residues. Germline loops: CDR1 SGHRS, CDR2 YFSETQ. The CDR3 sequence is CASNLAGTGGEEQYF. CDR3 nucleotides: TGCGCCAGCAACTTGGCCGGGACAGGCGGCGAAGAGCAGTACTTC.

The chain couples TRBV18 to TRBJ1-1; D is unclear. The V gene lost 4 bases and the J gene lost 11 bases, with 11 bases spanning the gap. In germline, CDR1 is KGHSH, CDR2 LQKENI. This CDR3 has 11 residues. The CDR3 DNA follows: TGTGCCAGCTCACAGGTGGAGAGGGCTTTCTTT. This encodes CASSQVERAFF.

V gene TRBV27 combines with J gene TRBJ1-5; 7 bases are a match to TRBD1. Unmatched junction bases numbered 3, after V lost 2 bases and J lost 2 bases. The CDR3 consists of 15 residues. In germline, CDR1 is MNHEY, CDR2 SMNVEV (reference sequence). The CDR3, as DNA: TGTGCCAGCAGTTTAGTCGGGACAGGCAATCAGCCCCAGCATTTT. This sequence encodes CASSLVGTGNQPQHF.

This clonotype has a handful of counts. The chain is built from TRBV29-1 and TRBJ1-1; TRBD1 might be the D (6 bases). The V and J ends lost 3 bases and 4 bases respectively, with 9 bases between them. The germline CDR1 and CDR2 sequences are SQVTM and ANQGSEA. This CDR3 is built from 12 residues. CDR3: CSVERGGTEAFF. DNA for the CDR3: TGCAGCGTTGAGAGGGGGGGCACTGAAGCTTTCTTT.

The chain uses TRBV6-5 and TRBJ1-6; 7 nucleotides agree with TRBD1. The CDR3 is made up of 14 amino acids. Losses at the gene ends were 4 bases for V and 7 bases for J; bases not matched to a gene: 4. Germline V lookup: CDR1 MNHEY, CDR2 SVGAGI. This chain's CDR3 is CASSSDRFNSPLHF. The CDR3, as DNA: TGTGCCAGCAGTTCGGACAGGTTCAATTCACCCCTCCACTTT.

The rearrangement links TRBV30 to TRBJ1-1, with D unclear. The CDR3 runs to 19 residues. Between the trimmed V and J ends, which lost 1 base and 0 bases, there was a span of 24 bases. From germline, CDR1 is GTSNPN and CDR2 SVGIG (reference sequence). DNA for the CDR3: TGTGCCTGGAGTGCCGGACGTCGGGCCCTAAACCCCATGAACACTGAAGCTTTCTTT. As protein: CAWSAGRRALNPMNTEAFF.